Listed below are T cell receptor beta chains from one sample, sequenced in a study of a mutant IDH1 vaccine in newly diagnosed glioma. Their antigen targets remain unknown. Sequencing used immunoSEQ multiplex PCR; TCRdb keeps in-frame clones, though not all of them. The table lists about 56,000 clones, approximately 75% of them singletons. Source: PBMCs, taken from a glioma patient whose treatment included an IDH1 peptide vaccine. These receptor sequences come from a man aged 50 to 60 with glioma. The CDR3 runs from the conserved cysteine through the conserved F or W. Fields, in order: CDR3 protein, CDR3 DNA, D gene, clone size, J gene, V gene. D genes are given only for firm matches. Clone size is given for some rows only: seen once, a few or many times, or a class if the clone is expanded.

cdr3_aa: CASSLEDLQGVYEQYF
cdr3_nt: TGTGCCAGCAGCCTAGAAGACTTGCAGGGGGTTTACGAGCAGTACTTC
d_call: TRBD1
clone_size: -
j_call: TRBJ2-7
v_call: TRBV11-2

cdr3_aa: CASIRTGVTEAFF
cdr3_nt: TGTGCCAGCATCCGGACAGGGGTCACTGAAGCTTTCTTT
d_call: TRBD1
clone_size: -
j_call: TRBJ1-1
v_call: TRBV6-5

cdr3_aa: CASRPSGGAPYEQYF
cdr3_nt: TGTGCCAGCAGACCAAGCGGGGGTGCGCCCTACGAGCAGTACTTC
d_call: TRBD2
clone_size: -
j_call: TRBJ2-7
v_call: TRBV28

cdr3_aa: CASSLQRGGEQYF
cdr3_nt: TGTGCCAGCAGCTTACAAAGGGGAGGCGAGCAGTACTTC
d_call: -
clone_size: -
j_call: TRBJ2-7
v_call: TRBV13

cdr3_aa: CASSPSRTGNTEAFF
cdr3_nt: TGTGCCAGCAGCCCCTCGAGGACAGGGAACACTGAAGCTTTCTTT
d_call: TRBD1
clone_size: -
j_call: TRBJ1-1
v_call: TRBV5-6

cdr3_aa: CSVAGTGGYEQYF
cdr3_nt: TGCAGCGTTGCCGGGACAGGGGGCTACGAGCAGTACTTC
d_call: TRBD1
clone_size: -
j_call: TRBJ2-7
v_call: TRBV29-1

cdr3_aa: CASSVAARTYEQYF
cdr3_nt: TGTGCCAGCAGCGTAGCCGCCAGGACCTACGAGCAGTACTTC
d_call: -
clone_size: few
j_call: TRBJ2-7
v_call: TRBV9

cdr3_aa: CASSPRDSATNEKLFF
cdr3_nt: TGTGCCAGCTCACCGAGGGACAGTGCAACTAATGAAAAACTGTTTTTT
d_call: TRBD1
clone_size: -
j_call: TRBJ1-4
v_call: TRBV18

cdr3_aa: CASSLSRTNTEAFF
cdr3_nt: TGTGCCAGCAGCTTATCGCGGACGAACACTGAAGCTTTCTTT
d_call: -
clone_size: -
j_call: TRBJ1-1
v_call: TRBV7-2

cdr3_aa: CASRPRGGGTGYTF
cdr3_nt: TGTGCCAGCAGGCCCCGGGGGGGAGGGACTGGCTACACCTTC
d_call: -
clone_size: -
j_call: TRBJ1-2
v_call: TRBV6-1

cdr3_aa: CASSLASGERTEAFF
cdr3_nt: TGCGCCAGCAGCTTGGCTTCCGGGGAGAGGACTGAAGCTTTCTTT
d_call: -
clone_size: once
j_call: TRBJ1-1
v_call: TRBV5-1

cdr3_aa: CSAPSRGGYTF
cdr3_nt: TGCAGTGCTCCCTCCCGTGGAGGCTACACCTTC
d_call: -
clone_size: once
j_call: TRBJ1-2
v_call: TRBV20-1

cdr3_aa: CATHLMGGYTF
cdr3_nt: TGTGCCACCCACCTAATGGGGGGCTACACCTTC
d_call: -
clone_size: few
j_call: TRBJ1-2
v_call: TRBV28

cdr3_aa: CASSPRQGSYEQYF
cdr3_nt: TGTGCCAGCAGCCCGCGACAGGGAAGCTACGAGCAGTACTTC
d_call: TRBD1
clone_size: -
j_call: TRBJ2-7
v_call: TRBV5-4

cdr3_aa: CASWNRNTGELFF
cdr3_nt: TGTGCCAGTTGGAACAGGAACACCGGGGAGCTGTTTTTT
d_call: -
clone_size: -
j_call: TRBJ2-2
v_call: TRBV19

cdr3_aa: CASSSNGGPYNEQFF
cdr3_nt: TGTGCCAGCAGCTCTAACGGGGGGCCTTACAATGAGCAGTTCTTC
d_call: -
clone_size: once
j_call: TRBJ2-1
v_call: TRBV4-2

cdr3_aa: CASPPRVATRSNGYTF
cdr3_nt: TGTGCCAGCCCGCCTCGGGTGGCCACGAGGTCGAATGGCTACACCTTC
d_call: -
clone_size: -
j_call: TRBJ1-2
v_call: TRBV7-6

cdr3_aa: CASSLGGDDGYTF
cdr3_nt: TGCGCCAGCAGCTTGGGGGGGGATGATGGCTACACCTTC
d_call: -
clone_size: -
j_call: TRBJ1-2
v_call: TRBV5-1

cdr3_aa: CASSTPEYSNQPQHF
cdr3_nt: TGTGCCAGTAGTACCCCCGAATATAGCAATCAGCCCCAGCATTTT
d_call: -
clone_size: -
j_call: TRBJ1-5
v_call: TRBV19

cdr3_aa: CASSPGRGQGANYGYTF
cdr3_nt: TGTGCCAGCAGTCCAGGTCGCGGACAGGGAGCTAACTATGGCTACACCTTC
d_call: TRBD1
clone_size: -
j_call: TRBJ1-2
v_call: TRBV6-4

cdr3_aa: CASRGQNTEAFF
cdr3_nt: TGCGCCAGCAGGGGGCAGAACACTGAAGCTTTCTTT
d_call: -
clone_size: few
j_call: TRBJ1-1
v_call: TRBV4-3

cdr3_aa: CASSSYYGYTF
cdr3_nt: TGTGCCAGCAGTTCGTACTATGGCTACACCTTC
d_call: -
clone_size: -
j_call: TRBJ1-2
v_call: TRBV2

cdr3_aa: CASSLSRDSLKYF
cdr3_nt: TGTGCCAGTAGTTTATCCCGGGACTCCCTGAAGTACTTC
d_call: -
clone_size: -
j_call: TRBJ2-7
v_call: TRBV19

cdr3_aa: CASSEALVGLFNYGYTF
cdr3_nt: TGTGCCAGCAGTGAAGCCCTAGTAGGGTTATTCAACTATGGCTACACCTTC
d_call: -
clone_size: once
j_call: TRBJ1-2
v_call: TRBV6-1

cdr3_aa: CASSEGEGTNEKLFF
cdr3_nt: TGTGCCAGCAGTGAAGGGGAGGGGACTAATGAAAAACTGTTTTTT
d_call: -
clone_size: -
j_call: TRBJ1-4
v_call: TRBV6-1

cdr3_aa: CASSFDRGTYGYTF
cdr3_nt: TGTGCCAGCAGTTTTGACCGGGGTACCTATGGCTACACCTTC
d_call: -
clone_size: -
j_call: TRBJ1-2
v_call: TRBV27

cdr3_aa: CASSEGVGVSSGNTIYF
cdr3_nt: TGTGCCAGCAGTGAAGGGGTAGGGGTCAGCTCTGGAAACACCATATATTTT
d_call: -
clone_size: -
j_call: TRBJ1-3
v_call: TRBV6-1

cdr3_aa: CASSLVMTVQYYGYTF
cdr3_nt: TGTGCCAGCAGCTTAGTTATGACAGTCCAATACTATGGCTACACCTTC
d_call: -
clone_size: -
j_call: TRBJ1-2
v_call: TRBV7-9

cdr3_aa: CASSLGGGGSDTQYF
cdr3_nt: TGTGCCAGCAGCTTGGGGGGCGGGGGGTCAGATACGCAGTATTTT
d_call: TRBD2
clone_size: -
j_call: TRBJ2-3
v_call: TRBV5-4

cdr3_aa: CASHDRATGELFF
cdr3_nt: TGTGCCAGCCACGACAGGGCCACCGGGGAGCTGTTTTTT
d_call: TRBD1
clone_size: -
j_call: TRBJ2-2
v_call: TRBV7-9

cdr3_aa: CASTTIQGLGYTF
cdr3_nt: TGTGCCAGCACAACAATACAGGGATTGGGCTACACCTTC
d_call: -
clone_size: -
j_call: TRBJ1-2
v_call: TRBV2

cdr3_aa: CAANQGVYRDTEAFF
cdr3_nt: TGTGCCGCCAATCAGGGGGTATATCGGGACACTGAAGCTTTCTTT
d_call: TRBD1
clone_size: once
j_call: TRBJ1-1
v_call: TRBV6-1

cdr3_aa: CASSFGTANEKLFF
cdr3_nt: TGCGCCAGCAGCTTTGGGACAGCTAATGAAAAACTGTTTTTT
d_call: TRBD1
clone_size: once
j_call: TRBJ1-4
v_call: TRBV5-1

cdr3_aa: CASSPSYGGSEQYF
cdr3_nt: TGTGCCAGCAGTCCCAGCTACGGGGGGTCCGAGCAGTACTTC
d_call: TRBD2
clone_size: medium-sized
j_call: TRBJ2-7
v_call: TRBV7-6

cdr3_aa: CASTTGTGNTEAFF
cdr3_nt: TGTGCCAGCACCACCGGGACAGGGAACACTGAAGCTTTCTTT
d_call: TRBD1
clone_size: -
j_call: TRBJ1-1
v_call: TRBV7-3

cdr3_aa: CSAAGTGAHEQYF
cdr3_nt: TGCAGCGCCGCCGGGACAGGGGCCCACGAGCAGTACTTC
d_call: TRBD1
clone_size: -
j_call: TRBJ2-7
v_call: TRBV29-1

cdr3_aa: CASSWDLQNSGNTIYF
cdr3_nt: TGTGCCAGCAGTTGGGACCTACAAAACTCTGGAAACACCATATATTTT
d_call: -
clone_size: -
j_call: TRBJ1-3
v_call: TRBV2

cdr3_aa: CASNVGGLVTDTQYF
cdr3_nt: TGTGCCAGCAACGTGGGGGGGCTGGTGACAGATACGCAGTATTTT
d_call: -
clone_size: -
j_call: TRBJ2-3
v_call: TRBV9

cdr3_aa: CASSFRTSGYNEQFF
cdr3_nt: TGCGCCAGCAGTTTTAGGACTAGCGGCTACAATGAGCAGTTCTTC
d_call: TRBD2
clone_size: -
j_call: TRBJ2-1
v_call: TRBV5-1

cdr3_aa: CASSSSRGQTEAFF
cdr3_nt: TGTGCCAGCAGCTCTTCAAGGGGGCAAACTGAAGCTTTCTTT
d_call: TRBD1
clone_size: few
j_call: TRBJ1-1
v_call: TRBV6-6

cdr3_aa: CARSLGGGRGHQPQHF
cdr3_nt: TGTGCCAGAAGCTTGGGGGGGGGCAGGGGGCATCAGCCCCAGCATTTT
d_call: TRBD1
clone_size: -
j_call: TRBJ1-5
v_call: TRBV5-3

cdr3_aa: CASSAGTATQETQYF
cdr3_nt: TGTGCCAGCAGCGCCGGGACCGCCACCCAAGAGACCCAGTACTTC
d_call: -
clone_size: -
j_call: TRBJ2-5
v_call: TRBV6-1

cdr3_aa: CASSLPGQQDTQYF
cdr3_nt: TGTGCCAGCAGCCTGCCCGGACAACAAGATACGCAGTATTTT
d_call: -
clone_size: few
j_call: TRBJ2-3
v_call: TRBV4-2

cdr3_aa: CSGWDRGGRTEAFF
cdr3_nt: TGCAGCGGTTGGGACAGGGGCGGGAGGACTGAAGCTTTCTTT
d_call: TRBD1
clone_size: -
j_call: TRBJ1-1
v_call: TRBV29-1

cdr3_aa: CASILAPGQGATGELFF
cdr3_nt: TGTGCCAGCATTCTGGCCCCGGGACAGGGCGCCACCGGGGAGCTGTTTTTT
d_call: TRBD1
clone_size: once
j_call: TRBJ2-2
v_call: TRBV2

cdr3_aa: CASSLTDRGSPLHF
cdr3_nt: TGTGCCAGCAGCTTAACGGACAGGGGTTCACCCCTCCACTTT
d_call: TRBD1
clone_size: -
j_call: TRBJ1-6
v_call: TRBV13